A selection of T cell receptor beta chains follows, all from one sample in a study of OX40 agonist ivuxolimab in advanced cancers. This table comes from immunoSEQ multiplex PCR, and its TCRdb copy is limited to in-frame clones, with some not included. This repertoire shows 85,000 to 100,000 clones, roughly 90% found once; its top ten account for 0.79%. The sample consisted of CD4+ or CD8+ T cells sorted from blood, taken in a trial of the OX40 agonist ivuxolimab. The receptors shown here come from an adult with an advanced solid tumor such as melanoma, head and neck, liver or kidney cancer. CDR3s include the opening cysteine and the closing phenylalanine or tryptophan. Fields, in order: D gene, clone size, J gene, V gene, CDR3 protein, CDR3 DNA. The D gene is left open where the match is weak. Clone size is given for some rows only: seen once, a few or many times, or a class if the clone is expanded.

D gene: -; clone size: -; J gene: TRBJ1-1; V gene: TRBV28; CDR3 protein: CASRPYGWVNTEAFF; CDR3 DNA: TGTGCCAGCAGGCCCTACGGATGGGTTAACACTGAAGCTTTCTTT
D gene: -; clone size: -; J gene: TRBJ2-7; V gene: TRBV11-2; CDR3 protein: CASSVGLSYEQYF; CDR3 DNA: TGTGCCAGCAGCGTGGGACTCTCCTACGAGCAGTACTTC
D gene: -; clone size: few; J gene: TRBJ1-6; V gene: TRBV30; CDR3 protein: CAWSIQNTPLHF; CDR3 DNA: TGTGCCTGGAGTATTCAAAATACACCCCTCCACTTT
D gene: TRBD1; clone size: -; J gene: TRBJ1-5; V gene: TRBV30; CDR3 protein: CAWSKQGYNQPQHF; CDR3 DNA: TGTGCCTGGAGTAAACAGGGGTACAATCAGCCCCAGCATTTT
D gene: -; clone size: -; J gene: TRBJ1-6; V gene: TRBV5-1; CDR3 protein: CASSPAGPSSNSPLHF; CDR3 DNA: TGCGCCAGCAGCCCCGCCGGGCCTAGCTCTAATTCACCCCTCCACTTT
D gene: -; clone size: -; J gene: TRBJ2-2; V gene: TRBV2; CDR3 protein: CASSEREVNTGELFF; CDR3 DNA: TGTGCCAGCAGTGAACGAGAGGTGAACACCGGGGAGCTGTTTTTT
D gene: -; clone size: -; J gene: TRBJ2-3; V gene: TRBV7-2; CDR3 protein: CASSLALSRTDTQYF; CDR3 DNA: TGTGCCAGCAGCCTAGCACTATCACGCACAGATACGCAGTATTTT
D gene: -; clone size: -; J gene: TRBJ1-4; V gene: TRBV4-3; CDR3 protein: CASSQEEGRGEKLFF; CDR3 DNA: TGCGCCAGCAGCCAAGAGGAGGGAAGAGGCGAAAAACTGTTTTTT
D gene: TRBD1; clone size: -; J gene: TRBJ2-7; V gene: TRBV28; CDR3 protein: CASNTAGTGAYEQYF; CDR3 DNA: TGTGCCAGCAATACCGCCGGGACAGGTGCCTACGAGCAGTACTTC
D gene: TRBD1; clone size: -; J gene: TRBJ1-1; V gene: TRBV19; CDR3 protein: CASSKGQMNTEAFF; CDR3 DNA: TGTGCCAGTAGTAAGGGACAGATGAACACTGAAGCTTTCTTT
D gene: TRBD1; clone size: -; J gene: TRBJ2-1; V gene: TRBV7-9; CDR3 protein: CASSLGTGKHNEQFF; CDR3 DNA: TGTGCCAGCAGCTTAGGGACAGGGAAACACAATGAGCAGTTCTTC
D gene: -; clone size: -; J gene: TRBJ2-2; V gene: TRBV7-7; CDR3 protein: CASINPGAGELFF; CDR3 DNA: TGTGCCAGCATAAATCCGGGGGCCGGGGAGCTGTTTTTT
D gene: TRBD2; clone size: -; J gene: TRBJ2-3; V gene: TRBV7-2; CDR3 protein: CASSLKAGVRADTQYF; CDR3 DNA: TGTGCCAGCAGCTTAAAGGCGGGGGTACGTGCAGATACGCAGTATTTT
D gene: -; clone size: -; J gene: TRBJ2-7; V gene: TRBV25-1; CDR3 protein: CASIGNGYEQYF; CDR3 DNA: TGTGCCAGCATAGGTAATGGTTACGAGCAGTACTTC
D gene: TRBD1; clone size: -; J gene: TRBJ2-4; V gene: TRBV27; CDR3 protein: CASSLRDSGQGVAKNIQYF; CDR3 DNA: TGTGCCAGCAGTTTAAGGGATTCTGGACAGGGCGTAGCCAAAAACATTCAGTACTTC
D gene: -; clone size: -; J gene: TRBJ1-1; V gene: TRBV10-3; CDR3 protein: CAISETGSAEAFF; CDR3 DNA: TGTGCCATCAGTGAGACAGGGAGCGCTGAAGCTTTCTTT
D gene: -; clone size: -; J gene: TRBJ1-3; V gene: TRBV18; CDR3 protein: CASSETSGNTIYF; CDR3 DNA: TGTGCCAGCTCAGAGACGTCTGGAAACACCATATATTTT
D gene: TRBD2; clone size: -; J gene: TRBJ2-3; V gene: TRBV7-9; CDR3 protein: CASSLGGGARRTQYF; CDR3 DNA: TGTGCCAGCAGCTTAGGCGGGGGGGCCCGGAGAACGCAGTATTTT
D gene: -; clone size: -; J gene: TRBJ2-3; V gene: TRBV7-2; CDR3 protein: CASSLSTDTQYF; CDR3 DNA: TGTGCCAGCAGCTTAAGCACAGATACGCAGTATTTT
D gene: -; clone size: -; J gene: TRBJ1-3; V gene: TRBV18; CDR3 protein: CASSVGRSSGNTIYF; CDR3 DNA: TGTGCCAGCTCAGTCGGACGGAGCTCTGGAAACACCATATATTTT
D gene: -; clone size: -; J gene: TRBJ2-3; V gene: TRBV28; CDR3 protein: CASSSGSDTQYF; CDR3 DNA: TGTGCCAGCAGTTCGGGGTCGGATACGCAGTATTTT
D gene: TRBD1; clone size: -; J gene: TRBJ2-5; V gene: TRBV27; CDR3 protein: CASSNKFGTGRETQYF; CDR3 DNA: TGTGCCAGCAGTAATAAGTTCGGGACAGGTCGAGAGACCCAGTACTTC
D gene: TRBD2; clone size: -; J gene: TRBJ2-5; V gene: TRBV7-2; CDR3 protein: CASSPAGRSQETQYF; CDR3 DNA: TGTGCCAGCAGCCCAGCGGGGAGGTCTCAGGAGACCCAGTACTTC